Listed here are 20 T cell receptor beta chains from one sample, sequenced in a study of cytomegalovirus exposure and HLA in healthy donors. The PCR had 60 Vbeta and 13 Jbeta primers. The data were produced by immunoSEQ multiplex PCR, yet TCRdb's version contains in-frame clones alone and is incomplete. The sample comprises roughly 80,000 clones, 75% of which are singletons, and approximately 7.3% rests with the top ten. Sequencing was performed on PBMCs. The receptors were sampled from a woman aged 40-49 years in good health and CMV-seronegative.

The chain carries TRBV19 and TRBJ2-7; maybe TRBD2 (5 bases). The CDR3 contains 14 residues. Germline values: CDR1 LNHDA, CDR2 SQIVND (reference sequence). Trimming pared 3 bases from V and 0 bases from J, leaving 9 bases between. CDR3 in DNA: TGTGCCAGTAGTATGGACTCGAGCTCCTACGAGCAGTACTTC. This gives the protein CASSMDSSSYEQYF. Together with reference TRBV19 and TRBJ2-7, the CDR3 gives the full variable domain: DGGITQSPKYLFRKEGQNVTLSCEQNLNHDAMYWYRQDPGQGLRLIYYSQIVNDFQKGDIAEGYSVSREKKESFPLTVTSAQKNPTAFYLCASSMDSSSYEQYFGPGTRLTVT.

The CDR3 here is CASSQYRFSNQPQHF. As DNA, the CDR3 is TGTGCCAGCAGTCAATACAGATTTAGCAATCAGCCCCAGCATTTT. The V and J genes are TRBV28 and TRBJ1-5; no clear D. V lost 5 bases, J lost 0 bases, and 11 bases lay in between. The CDR3 runs 15 residues. CDR1 is MDHEN, CDR2 SYDVKM, per germline.

Only one count was recorded for this clone. This chain connects TRBV10-3 to TRBJ2-7; D ambiguous. The V end lost 1 base, the J end lost 7 bases, and 8 bases lay between the germline ends. CDR1 is ENHRY, CDR2 SYGVKD, per germline. This CDR3 contains 12 residues. Here the CDR3 DNA reads TGTGCCATCAGTGAGTTCTACGGGGAGCAGTACTTC. Protein: CAISEFYGEQYF.

The CDR3 here is CASSWGQGSTNYGYTF. The CDR3 DNA reads as TGCGCCAGCAGCTGGGGACAGGGTTCGACTAACTATGGCTACACCTTC. The V and J genes are TRBV5-1 and TRBJ1-2; TRBD1 matches at 9 bases. The trim removed 3 bases at V and 0 bases at J, leaving 6 bases unmatched. Germline V lookup: CDR1 SGHRS, CDR2 YFSETQ. CDR3 length: 16 amino acids. Based on the CDR3 plus reference TRBV5-1 and TRBJ1-2, the full variable domain is KAGVTQTPRYLIKTRGQQVTLSCSPISGHRSVSWYQQTPGQGLQFLFEYFSETQRNKGNFPGRFSGRQFSNSRSEMNVSTLELGDSALYLCASSWGQGSTNYGYTFGSGTRLTVV.

This chain connects TRBV15 to TRBJ2-7, with 7 bases aligning to TRBD2. After removal of 0 bases from V and 2 bases from J, the junction contained 7 bases not matched to a gene. The CDR3 contains 16 residues. Germline CDR1 is LNHNV and CDR2 is YYDKDF (reference sequence). The CDR3 loop is CATSREGGFLPYEQYF. The CDR3 coding sequence is TGTGCCACCAGCAGAGAGGGGGGGTTCCTTCCCTACGAGCAGTACTTC.

On this clone itself: At one end the junction does not follow the germline gene, possibly because of a read error. Other DNA sequences within the sample encode an identical CDR3. This chain connects TRBV29-1 to TRBJ1-2, with 8 positions matching TRBD1. The length of the CDR3 is 11 residues. The germline gives CDR1 SQVTM, CDR2 ANQGSEA. The CDR3 spells CSVEGQGVWTF. The CDR3 bases are TGCAGCGTCGAAGGACAGGGAGTATGGACCTTC.

This clone was found once. V gene TRBV9 combines with J gene TRBJ1-5; perhaps TRBD1 as D (6 bases). From germline, CDR1 is SGDLS and CDR2 YYNGEE. Trimming shortened V by 0 bases and J by 2 bases, and 12 bases separated the two germline ends. The CDR3 consists of 16 residues. CDR3 in amino acids: CASSVGPDRRNQPQHF. DNA for the CDR3: TGTGCCAGCAGCGTAGGACCGGACAGACGCAATCAGCCCCAGCATTTT.

V is TRBV4-3 and J is TRBJ2-3; 9 bases align to TRBD2. Unmatched junction bases numbered 7, after V lost 1 base and J lost 2 bases. In germline, CDR1 is LGHNA, CDR2 YSLEER. The CDR3 extends over 17 amino acids. The CDR3 spells CASSQVPAGGYTDTQYF. The DNA of the CDR3 is TGCGCCAGCAGCCAAGTACCGGCGGGAGGGTACACAGATACGCAGTATTTT.

This clone was detected a few times. The chain links TRBV15 to TRBJ2-7, with D maybe TRBD2 (5 bases). This CDR3 has 11 residues. The germline V and J ends were trimmed by 5 bases and 7 bases, with 9 bases remaining between them. Per the germline V gene, CDR1 is LNHNV and CDR2 is YYDKDF (reference sequence). The CDR3 spells CATSREGEQYF. The CDR3 DNA follows: TGTGCCACCAGCCGGGAAGGTGAGCAGTACTTC.

In this sample, this clone turned up a few times. The gene calls are TRBV19 and TRBJ2-2, with TRBD2 matching over 11 bases. The CDR3 contains 16 residues. The trim removed 3 bases at V and 6 bases at J, leaving 6 bases unmatched. Germline CDR1 and CDR2: LNHDA and SQIVND (reference sequence). The CDR3 here is CASSMMTSGIAGELFF. In DNA, the CDR3 is TGTGCCAGTAGTATGATGACTAGCGGGATCGCCGGGGAGCTGTTTTTT.

V is TRBV28 and J is TRBJ2-6, with TRBD1 matching 10 bases. This CDR3 is built from 17 residues. V shed 5 bases, J shed 2 bases, and the junction held 6 bases outside the gene matches. Germline CDR1 is MDHEN and CDR2 is SYDVKM. CDR3 residues: CASSPGTGEAGANVLTF. CDR3 nucleotide sequence: TGTGCCAGCAGTCCTGGGACAGGGGAGGCTGGGGCCAACGTCCTGACTTTC.

The chain joins TRBV5-1 to TRBJ2-5; TRBD1 matches 11 bases. V was pared by 4 bases and J by 7 bases, with 9 bases of the junction left unmatched. The CDR3 length is 15 residues. In germline, CDR1 is SGHRS, CDR2 YFSETQ. The CDR3 loop is CASSGTGGGIGTQYF. The CDR3 DNA is TGCGCCAGCAGCGGGACAGGGGGGGGAATCGGGACCCAGTACTTC.

The CDR3 reads CASSQQGTYNEQFF. Here the CDR3 DNA reads TGCGCCAGCAGCCAACAGGGTACTTACAATGAGCAGTTCTTC. The chain couples TRBV4-3 to TRBJ2-1, with TRBD1 as a possible D gene (5 bases). The length of the CDR3 is 14 residues. Germline CDR1 is LGHNA and CDR2 is YSLEER. V was clipped by 2 bases and J by 4 bases, with 9 bases between them.

This clone was counted a single time. V is TRBV28 and J is TRBJ2-4; a possible D gene is TRBD2 (5 bases). The germline V gene has CDR1 MDHEN and CDR2 SYDVKM. This CDR3 is 14 amino acids long. Trimming shortened V by 5 bases and J by 4 bases, and 12 bases separated the two germline ends. CDR3 DNA: TGTGCCAGCAGTAGAGGAGGCAGTAAAAACATTCAGTACTTC. This translates into CASSRGGSKNIQYF.

The rearrangement links TRBV28 to TRBJ1-2; weak D call: TRBD1 (5 bases). Per the germline V gene, CDR1 is MDHEN and CDR2 is SYDVKM. The CDR3 contains 13 residues. Deletions cut 6 bases from V and 6 bases from J, with 14 bases between. DNA of the CDR3: TGTGCCAGCAGCCTGTCGGGCAGGGATGGCTACACCTTC. Amino acid sequence: CASSLSGRDGYTF.

V usage is TRBV9 and J usage is TRBJ2-6; D ambiguous. The CDR3 spans 18 residues. Trimming stripped 3 bases from V and 0 bases from J, with 16 bases between. The germline CDR1 and CDR2 sequences are SGDLS and YYNGEE. The CDR3 reads CASSGPVDFYSGANVLTF. The CDR3 nucleotides are TGTGCCAGCAGCGGACCGGTAGACTTCTACTCTGGGGCCAACGTCCTGACTTTC.

The genes are TRBV18 and TRBJ1-1; D unresolved. The CDR3 is 21 residues long. V lost 2 bases, J lost 0 bases, and 28 bases lay in between. Germline V gives CDR1 KGHSH, CDR2 LQKENI. CDR3 sequence: CASSPSNLLITSVRMNTEAFF. As DNA, the CDR3 is TGTGCCAGCTCACCATCGAATTTGCTCATCACGTCGGTTAGAATGAACACTGAAGCTTTCTTT.

The chain carries TRBV6-1 and TRBJ2-5; D unclear. The J call may not be correct, given that the DNA end is closer to TRBJ2-7. From germline, CDR1 is MNHNS and CDR2 SASEGT. The CDR3 is 10 amino acids. DNA for the CDR3: TGTGCCAGCAGTGAATACGAGCAGTACTTC. Its protein product is CASSEYEQYF.

The chain employs TRBV10-3 and TRBJ1-1; no clear D. In germline, CDR1 is ENHRY, CDR2 SYGVKD. The CDR3 has 12 amino acids. V gave up 3 bases and J gave up 5 bases, with 7 bases separating them. This CDR3 is CAISEMRTEAFF. In DNA, the CDR3 is TGTGCCATCAGTGAAATGAGAACTGAAGCTTTCTTT.

The rearrangement uses TRBV29-1 and TRBJ2-1, with TRBD2 matching over 7 bases. Germline V gene data show CDR1 as SQVTM and CDR2 as ANQGSEA. The V segment lost 4 bases and the J segment 7 bases; nucleotides outside the gene matches: 4. The CDR3 is 12 residues long. The CDR3 region is CSVGHGGNEQFF. CDR3 sequence (DNA): TGCAGCGTTGGCCACGGGGGGAATGAGCAGTTCTTC.